The 27 T cell receptor beta chains given below trace back to one sample, sequenced in a study of early T cells in non-severe SARS-CoV-2 infection. TCRdb reprocessed the 5' RACE reads via MiXCR and lists one record per CDR3 protein. The table records tens of thousands of distinct CDR3 sequences, roughly 13% of them present only once. Sequences were obtained from whole blood. All receptors come from an adult who was a healthcare worker with PCR-confirmed SARS-CoV-2 infection or an uninfected control (not recorded which).

The CDR3 is CASSHPTSGSYEQYF. CDR3 DNA sequence: TGCGCCAGCAGCCACCCAACTAGCGGGAGCTACGAGCAGTACTTC. The chain has TRBV4-1 and TRBJ2-7; TRBD2 matches at 11 bases. The germline V gene has CDR1 MGHRA and CDR2 YSYEKL. The CDR3 totals 15 residues. V dropped 3 bases and J dropped 3; count of bases not matched to a gene: 4.

This chain links TRBV28 with TRBJ2-7; 7 bases agree with TRBD2. V shed 3 bases and J 4 bases; nucleotides not matched to a gene: 6. This CDR3 has 14 residues. Germline CDR1 MDHEN, CDR2 SYDVKM. CDR3 region: CASSFSAGKYEQYF. The CDR3 DNA follows: TGTGCCAGCAGTTTTTCAGCGGGGAAATACGAGCAGTACTTC.

The gene calls are TRBV29-1 and TRBJ2-2, with TRBD2 matching over 7 bases. CDR3 length: 15 residues. From germline, CDR1 is SQVTM and CDR2 ANQGSEA. The V gene end was trimmed by 4 bases and the J gene end by 5 bases; junction bases not matched to a gene: 10. DNA for the CDR3: TGCAGCGTTGCGGTTCGCGGGAGAGGGACCGGGGAGCTGTTTTTT. This encodes CSVAVRGRGTGELFF.

This clonotype was seen only a few times. The chain couples TRBV7-9 to TRBJ2-7, with D unclear. Trimming pared 0 bases from V and 2 bases from J, leaving 14 bases between. This CDR3 is built from 16 residues. Germline loops: CDR1 SEHNR, CDR2 FQNEAQ (reference sequence). The CDR3, as DNA: TGTGCCAGCAGCTTAGCGGTCCGATCCGGAACCTACGAGCAGTACTTC. This codes for CASSLAVRSGTYEQYF. The full variable domain, completed using reference TRBV7-9 and TRBJ2-7, is DTGVSQNPRHKITKRGQNVTFRCDPISEHNRLYWYRQTLGQGPEFLTYFQNEAQLEKSRLLSDRFSAERPKGSFSTLEIQRTEQGDSAMYLCASSLAVRSGTYEQYFGPGTRLTVT.

The chain is built from TRBV7-2 and TRBJ1-4; 10 bases align to TRBD1. Germline CDR1 SGHTA, CDR2 FQGNSA. The CDR3 is 15 amino acids. With V trimmed by 5 bases and J by 7 bases, 7 bases remained unmatched. CDR3 nucleotides: TGTGCCAGCAGCCGGACCCGGGACAGGGGTGAAAAACTGTTTTTT. Protein product: CASSRTRDRGEKLFF.

The chain recombines TRBV6-5 with TRBJ1-6, with D unresolved. V lost 2 bases to trimming and J lost 8 bases, with 4 bases between them. Germline V lookup: CDR1 MNHEY, CDR2 SVGAGI. This CDR3 is 12 amino acids long. The CDR3 spells CASSYRDSPLHF. In nucleotides, the CDR3 is TGTGCCAGCAGTTACCGGGATTCACCCCTCCACTTT.

This clonotype came up many times. V gene TRBV29-1 combines with J gene TRBJ1-2, with 10 bases that match TRBD1. The germline V gene encodes CDR1 SQVTM and CDR2 ANQGSEA. CDR3 length equals 13 residues. The ends lost 8 bases at V and 2 bases at J; junction bases unmatched: 5. CDR3 sequence: CSIGQGENYGYTF. In nucleotides, the CDR3 is TGCAGCATCGGACAGGGGGAGAACTATGGCTACACCTTC.

This clonotype was found many times. The V call is TRBV9, the J call TRBJ2-4; possible D gene TRBD2, 7 bases. Trimming left V 6 bases short and J 4 bases short, with 20 bases between. The CDR3 is made up of 16 amino acids. Germline assignment: CDR1 SGDLS and CDR2 YYNGEE. CDR3 sequence: CASNNIQGGLKNIQYF. DNA for the CDR3: TGTGCCAGCAACAACATACAGGGAGGGCTTAAAAACATTCAGTACTTC. Complete variable domain (other parts from reference TRBV9 and TRBJ2-4): DSGVTQTPKHLITATGQRVTLRCSPRSGDLSVYWYQQSLDQGLQFLIQYYNGEERAKGNILERFSAQQFPDLHSELNLSSLELGDSALYFCASNNIQGGLKNIQYFGAGTRLSVL.

J is TRBJ2-3 and V is TRBV11-3; 7 nucleotides line up with TRBD1. The CDR3 runs to 17 residues. V lost 0 bases, J lost 2 bases, and 8 bases stayed unmatched. The germline V gene has CDR1 SGHNT and CDR2 YENEEA. CDR3 in amino acids: CASSLDGNRGFTDTQYF. Here the CDR3 DNA reads TGTGCCAGCAGCTTAGATGGAAACAGGGGCTTCACAGATACGCAGTATTTT.

This clonotype was observed many times. The rearrangement links TRBV2 to TRBJ2-1, with 12 bases matching TRBD2. The CDR3 is 17 residues long. V shed 4 bases and J 0 bases; nucleotides not matched to a gene: 4. Germline V gene lookup returns CDR1 SNHLY and CDR2 FYNNEI. The CDR3 DNA reads TGTGCCAGCAGTGGACTAGCGGGGGAGAACTCCTACAATGAGCAGTTCTTC. Translation gives CASSGLAGENSYNEQFF.

This clonotype has at least ten counts. The chain joins TRBV20-1 to TRBJ1-1; D uncertain. This CDR3 contains 15 residues. Germline lookup yields CDR1 DFQATT and CDR2 SNEGSKA (reference sequence). The germline V and J ends were trimmed by 0 bases and 0 bases, with 11 bases remaining between them. The CDR3 reads CSARDLGWVNTEAFF. CDR3 DNA sequence: TGCAGTGCTAGAGATCTTGGTTGGGTGAACACTGAAGCTTTCTTT.

This clonotype occurred many times. The CDR3 loop is CASSAIQTYNEQFF. The CDR3 DNA follows: TGTGCCAGCAGTGCGATTCAGACTTACAATGAGCAGTTCTTC. The rearrangement joins TRBV2 to TRBJ2-1, with no clear D. Trimming stripped 4 bases from V and 4 bases from J, with 11 bases between. This CDR3 contains 14 residues. Germline V lookup: CDR1 SNHLY, CDR2 FYNNEI.

This clonotype was detected a few times. The chain combines TRBV2 with TRBJ2-4; 8 nucleotides align to TRBD1. V lost 5 bases, J lost 1 base, and 4 bases stayed unmatched. Per germline, CDR1 SNHLY and CDR2 FYNNEI. The CDR3 loop spans 15 amino acids. The CDR3 sequence is CASSNRGTAKNIQYF. The CDR3 DNA sequence: TGTGCCAGCAGTAACAGGGGGACGGCCAAAAACATTCAGTACTTC.

V usage is TRBV6-1 and J usage is TRBJ2-1; D gene uncertain. The CDR3 totals 12 residues. Germline V gene lookup returns CDR1 MNHNS and CDR2 SASEGT. V dropped 6 bases and J dropped 6 bases, with 9 bases sitting between them. CDR3 coding DNA: TGTGCCAGCAGGGTACTTATCAATGAGCAGTTCTTC. Translating gives CASRVLINEQFF.

There are many counts of this clonotype. The chain has TRBV10-3 and TRBJ2-7, with TRBD1 identical over 12 bases. V was clipped by 2 bases and J by 7 bases; unmatched bases: 6. Germline V CDR1 and CDR2: ENHRY, SYGVKD. The CDR3 covers 15 residues. DNA for the CDR3: TGTGCCATCAGTGAGGTGGGACAGGGGGCTCGGGAGCAGTACTTC. Its translation: CAISEVGQGAREQYF.

This chain uses TRBV9 with TRBJ1-2; maybe TRBD1 (5 bases). Trimming took off 0 bases at V and 6 bases at J, with 9 bases between the two ends. The CDR3 has 13 residues. In germline, CDR1 is SGDLS, CDR2 YYNGEE. Here the CDR3 DNA reads TGTGCCAGCAGCGTAGAGGGGAAGCATGGCTACACCTTC. Its translation: CASSVEGKHGYTF.

Many counts were recorded for this clonotype. A read error may produce the germline difference seen at one junction end. The chain is built from TRBV20-1 and TRBJ1-3; TRBD1 aligns across 10 bases. The germline gives CDR1 DFQATT, CDR2 SNEGSKA (reference sequence). This CDR3 spans 14 amino acids. This CDR3 is CSAGDRGSENTIYF. The CDR3 region has the DNA TGCAGTGCTGGGGACAGGGGCTCTGAAAACACCATATATTTT.

This clonotype has a count of ten or more. This rearrangement joins TRBV5-1 to TRBJ2-3; D assignment may be TRBD1 or TRBD2 (5 bases each). The CDR3 is made up of 17 amino acids. CDR1 is SGHRS, CDR2 YFSETQ, per germline. Trimming took off 4 bases at V and 3 bases at J, with 21 bases between the two ends. In DNA form, the CDR3 reads TGCGCCAGCAGCAGAGGGACGGGGAGTTTGAGTACAGATACGCAGTATTTT. Translation gives CASSRGTGSLSTDTQYF.

The DNA for the CDR3 is TGTGCCTGGAGTTCTCTCTACGAGCAGTACTTC. Translation gives CAWSSLYEQYF. This sequence joins TRBV30 and TRBJ2-7, with D unclear. The CDR3 contains 11 residues. Trimming removed 2 bases at V and 3 bases at J, with 5 bases between. Germline V lookup: CDR1 GTSNPN, CDR2 SVGIG (reference sequence).

A single count supports this clonotype. This chain links TRBV25-1 with TRBJ1-5; D uncertain. Germline V gives CDR1 MGHDK, CDR2 SYGVNS. Trimming cost V 5 bases and J 2 bases, with 4 bases left between them. The CDR3 sequence is 12 residues long. The CDR3 DNA is TGTGCCAGCAGTTTCGGCAATCAGCCCCAGCATTTT. Translated, it gives CASSFGNQPQHF.

This clonotype showed up just a few times. J is TRBJ2-1 and V is TRBV24-1, with TRBD1 matching 8 bases. With 4 bases clipped from V and 3 bases from J, the junction kept 7 bases outside the gene matches. Germline CDR1 and CDR2: KGHDR and SFDVKD. This CDR3 comprises 16 residues. The chain's CDR3 is CATSEGTGTGYNEQFF. For the CDR3, the DNA is TGTGCCACCAGTGAAGGAACCGGGACAGGCTACAATGAGCAGTTCTTC.

This clonotype was recorded many times. The chain couples TRBV12-3 or TRBV12-4 to TRBJ1-4, with no clear D. This CDR3 comprises 15 residues. V shed 5 bases and J shed 8 bases, with 18 bases lying between them. This CDR3 is CASSRHSPLGEKLFF. DNA of the CDR3: TGTGCCAGCAGTCGACACAGCCCCTTGGGGGAAAAACTGTTTTTT.

This clonotype was recorded at least ten times. The rearrangement uses TRBV2 and TRBJ2-3, with 7 bases fitting TRBD1. The junction had 4 bases not matched to a gene; V was cut back by 4 bases and J by 0 bases. CDR3 length equals 15 residues. Germline V gene data show CDR1 as SNHLY and CDR2 as FYNNEI. The CDR3 DNA is TGTGCCAGCAGTGCCGGGACAGCTAGCACAGATACGCAGTATTTT. It codes for CASSAGTASTDTQYF.

The chain links TRBV5-5 to TRBJ2-1; 7 bases line up with TRBD2. V was pared by 0 bases and J by 4 bases, with 4 bases of the junction left unmatched. Germline V gives CDR1 SGHKS, CDR2 YYEKEE (reference sequence). This CDR3 is built from 15 residues. CDR3: CASSLDSGRYNEQFF. CDR3 bases: TGTGCCAGCAGCTTGGATAGCGGGCGGTACAATGAGCAGTTCTTC. Together with reference TRBV5-5 and TRBJ2-1, the CDR3 gives the full variable domain: DAGVTQSPTHLIKTRGQQVTLRCSPISGHKSVSWYQQVLGQGPQFIFQYYEKEERGRGNFPDRFSARQFPNYSSELNVNALLLGDSALYLCASSLDSGRYNEQFFGPGTRLTVL.

The chain combines TRBV5-1 with TRBJ2-3; D could derive from TRBD1 or TRBD2 (5 bases each). The V gene's germline CDR1 is SGHRS and CDR2 YFSETQ. Trimming shortened V by 2 bases and J by 5 bases, and 9 bases separated the two germline ends. The CDR3 is 13 residues long. CDR3 nucleotides: TGCGCCAGCAGCTTAACGGGACGAGATACGCAGTATTTT. Its protein product is CASSLTGRDTQYF.

This clonotype has a count of ten or more. The chain combines TRBV29-1 with TRBJ2-7, with D hard to call. The CDR3 loop spans 14 amino acids. From germline, CDR1 is SQVTM and CDR2 ANQGSEA. Trimming cost V 4 bases and J 2 bases, with 15 bases left between them. The CDR3 DNA follows: TGCAGCGTTGCGATTCGGATTGGGGCCTACGAGCAGTACTTC. Protein sequence: CSVAIRIGAYEQYF.

This clonotype was seen a few times. The V and J genes are TRBV11-2 and TRBJ1-2; 9 nucleotides align to TRBD1. The germline V gene encodes CDR1 SGHAT and CDR2 FQNNGV. After removal of 4 bases from V and 2 bases from J, the junction contained 5 bases not matched to a gene. This CDR3 has 15 residues. CDR3 protein: CASSSNRGQNYGYTF. The CDR3 DNA reads as TGTGCCAGCAGCTCTAACAGGGGGCAGAACTATGGCTACACCTTC.